Following are 12 T cell receptor beta chains from one sample sequenced in a study of T cell clonality in common variable immunodeficiency (dated by TCRdb to between 2015 and 2016). Libraries were constructed by the immunoSEQ multiplex PCR assay. TCRdb's version of the immuneACCESS table is confined to in-frame rearrangements and falls short of the full clone set. An unresolved V gene accounts for under half of the shortfall where checked; the remainder is of unknown origin. The table gives approximately 75,000 clones for this sample, with none occurring only once. The biggest ten clones account for around 0.87% of the sample. Sequencing input: peripheral blood mononuclear cells. Receptors were obtained from a person between 18 and 75 years old in good health.

This clone was seen ten or more times. The read comes to an end 3 residues before the CDR3 does, leaving the germline J gene to fill in the end. The chain joins TRBV5-1 to TRBJ2-6, with 7 nucleotides matching TRBD1. The CDR3 is made up of 18 amino acids. With 2 bases clipped from V and 0 bases from J, the junction kept 8 bases outside the gene matches. The germline CDR1 and CDR2 sequences are SGHRS and YFSETQ. Incomplete CDR3 DNA: TGCGCCAGCAGCTTCTCGGGACAGATGCACTCTGGGGCCAACGTC. Translation gives CASSFSGQMHSGANV. The whole CDR3 sequence is CASSFSGQMHSGANVLTF.

This clone showed up many times. Read sequence stops 3 residues before the CDR3 end, and the germline J gene provides the missing end. J is TRBJ2-7 and V is TRBV13; D might be TRBD1 (5 bases). V shed 5 bases and J shed 4 bases, with 18 bases lying between them. Germline V CDR1 and CDR2: PRHDT, FYEKMQ (reference sequence). The CDR3 consists of 15 residues. The CDR3 reads CASSPMGFTGYEQYF. The CDR3 DNA, read in part, is TGTGCCAGCAGCCCCATGGGTTTCACAGGATACGAG. The variable domain in full, with the rest retrieved from reference TRBV13 and TRBJ2-7, is AAGVIQSPRHLIKEKRETATLKCYPIPRHDTVYWYQQGPGQDPQFLISFYEKMQSDKGSIPDRFSAQQFSDYHSELNMSSLELGDSALYFCASSPMGFTGYEQYFGPGTRLTVT.

This clone was seen at least ten times. Coverage ceases 3 residues before the CDR3 finishes, and the germline J gene fills in the end. J is TRBJ1-5 and V is TRBV19; D is unclear. The CDR3 is 15 residues long. Germline assignment: CDR1 LNHDA and CDR2 SQIVND (reference sequence). V lost 10 bases and J 1 base, leaving 17 bases between the germline ends. Partial CDR3 DNA: TGTGCCATAAGACCGAGGGCAGGCAGCAATCAGCCC. It translates to CAIRPRAGSNQP. The entire CDR3 protein reads CAIRPRAGSNQPQHF.

This clone was picked up many times. The CDR3 is cut off 3 residues early in the read; its end comes from the germline J gene. This sequence joins TRBV20-1 and TRBJ2-1; 8 nucleotides align to TRBD2. The CDR3 has 20 residues. Germline CDR1 and CDR2: DFQATT and SNEGSKA (reference sequence). V lost 0 bases, J lost 0 bases, and 16 bases stayed unmatched. The chain's CDR3 is CSAREGAGASRGSSYNEQFF. CDR3 bases read: TGCAGTGCTAGAGAGGGAGCGGGAGCGTCTCGGGGAAGCTCCTACAATGAG.

This clone has ten or more counts. The CDR3 end falls 3 residues outside the read, so it is completed with the germline J gene. The chain employs TRBV20-1 and TRBJ2-1; tentative D call: TRBD2 (6 bases). CDR3 size: 13 residues. V dropped 6 bases and J dropped 8 bases, with 17 bases sitting between them. Germline CDR1 reads DFQATT; CDR2 reads SNEGSKA (reference sequence). The CDR3 sequence is CSAPGDGVDEQFF. CDR3 DNA (partial): TGCAGTGCCCCGGGGGACGGGGTGGATGAG.

This clone has a count of ten or more. The read ends 3 residues early relative to the CDR3; the germline J gene fills the gap. This chain uses TRBV2 with TRBJ2-5; D is possibly TRBD1 (5 bases). V was pared by 7 bases and J by 5 bases, with 17 bases between. The CDR3 extends over 14 amino acids. Germline V gene lookup returns CDR1 SNHLY and CDR2 FYNNEI. Partial CDR3 DNA: TGTGCCAGCACCTCGGCCCAGGGTTGGGAGACC. Protein sequence: CASTSAQGWET. The entire CDR3 protein reads CASTSAQGWETQYF.

This clone occurred many times. The read gets to within 3 residues of the CDR3 end, and the germline J gene fills in the rest. The rearrangement links TRBV30 to TRBJ1-1, with TRBD1 matching 8 bases. The CDR3 runs 15 residues. J lost 2 bases, V lost 4 bases, and 9 bases had no gene match. From germline, CDR1 is GTSNPN and CDR2 SVGIG (reference sequence). Incomplete CDR3 DNA: TGTGCCTGGACCCGACCGGGACAGGATAACACTGAA. The encoded protein is CAWTRPGQDNTE. The CDR3 reads in full as CAWTRPGQDNTEAFF.

This clone occurred many times. The DNA ends 3 residues before the CDR3 does, and the rest of the CDR3 is filled in from the germline J gene. The chain employs TRBV15 and TRBJ2-5; 14 bases map to TRBD2. The ends lost 5 bases at V and 7 bases at J; junction bases unmatched: 15. The CDR3 is made up of 18 amino acids. The germline CDR1 and CDR2 sequences are LNHNV and YYDKDF (reference sequence). The sequenced part of the CDR3 DNA is TGTGCCACCAGCCCGGGACTAGCGGGAGTTGGCGAAAAAGGGACC. Translated, it gives CATSPGLAGVGEKGT. The CDR3 as a whole reads CATSPGLAGVGEKGTQYF.

This clone was counted many times. The observed sequence ends 3 residues before the CDR3 terminus, with the missing tail filled in from the germline J gene. V gene TRBV7-8 combines with J gene TRBJ2-5; 8 bases are a match to TRBD1. CDR1 is SGHVS and CDR2 is FQNEAQ in the germline V gene. CDR3 length: 14 amino acids. With V trimmed by 4 bases and J by 5 bases, 6 bases remained unmatched. The CDR3 protein is CASSSRTGPETQYF. The DNA read from the CDR3 is TGTGCCAGCAGCTCAAGGACAGGGCCTGAGACC. Supplemented by reference TRBV7-8 and TRBJ2-5, the full variable domain reads GAGVSQSPRYKVAKRGQDVALRCDPISGHVSLFWYQQALGQGPEFLTYFQNEAQLDKSGLPSDRFFAERPEGSVSTLKIQRTQQEDSAVYLCASSSRTGPETQYFGPGTRLLVL.

This clone was picked up many times. The CDR3 end lies 3 residues beyond the end of the read and is filled in from the germline J gene. V gene TRBV6-2 or TRBV6-3 combines with J gene TRBJ2-3, with 10 positions matching TRBD2. The CDR3 is made up of 17 amino acids. The V gene end was trimmed by 6 bases and the J gene end by 2 bases; junction bases not matched to a gene: 11. Germline CDR1 and CDR2: MNHEY and SVGEGT. CDR3 protein: CASSLRTSGSNTDTQYF. The sequenced CDR3 bases are TGTGCCAGCAGCCTTAGGACTAGCGGAAGTAACACAGATACG.

Many counts were recorded for this clone. The read stops 3 residues short of the end of the CDR3; the missing end is completed from the germline J gene. The chain has TRBV7-9 and TRBJ2-5, with D maybe TRBD1 (5 bases). The length of the CDR3 is 14 residues. Germline V gives CDR1 SEHNR, CDR2 FQNEAQ (reference sequence). Trimming cost V 6 bases and J 5 bases, with 16 bases left between them. CDR3 in amino acids: CASSSSGFEETQYF. CDR3 bases read: TGTGCCAGCAGTTCTTCAGGGTTCGAGGAGACC.

This clone was observed many times. The DNA ends 3 residues before the CDR3 does, and the rest of the CDR3 is filled in from the germline J gene. This chain connects TRBV5-1 to TRBJ2-7; 8 bases fit TRBD2. CDR3 length: 15 amino acids. Losses at the gene ends were 4 bases for V and 2 bases for J; bases not matched to a gene: 8. The germline V gene encodes CDR1 SGHRS and CDR2 YFSETQ. The CDR3 spells CASSLTAGGPYEQYF. Partial CDR3 DNA: TGCGCCAGCAGCCTCACCGCGGGAGGCCCCTACGAG.